The 21 T cell receptor beta chains below all came from one sample that was sequenced in a study of T cell repertoires in cytomegalovirus infection. TCRdb analysed the reads with MiXCR anew, one entry per CDR3 protein. Here the sample spans 250,000 to 300,000 distinct CDR3 sequences, roughly an eighth being singletons. The sample was PBMCs. The source is a human donor in good health (CMV status not recorded). Some clones in this sample may be carry-over from other donors' samples.

This clonotype was found many times. The CDR3 is CASSRDRGDEQFF. CDR3 bases: TGTGCCAGCAGCCGGGACAGGGGCGATGAGCAGTTCTTC. This chain connects TRBV7-2 to TRBJ2-1; 10 bases are shared with TRBD1. Germline trimming cut 5 bases from V and 8 bases from J; bases unmatched to any gene: 3. Germline V gene data show CDR1 as SGHTA and CDR2 as FQGNSA. There are 13 residues in the CDR3.

The V and J genes are TRBV29-1 and TRBJ1-4; no clear D. Germline V gene lookup returns CDR1 SQVTM and CDR2 ANQGSEA. The CDR3 sequence is 13 residues long. Trimming removed 1 base at V and 4 bases at J, with 7 bases between. The CDR3 is CSVEGQFNEKLFF. DNA for the CDR3: TGCAGCGTTGAAGGGCAGTTTAATGAAAAACTGTTTTTT.

The chain combines TRBV20-1 with TRBJ2-5, with 9 bases that match TRBD1. Germline lookup yields CDR1 DFQATT and CDR2 SNEGSKA (reference sequence). This CDR3 is built from 15 residues. V lost 0 bases to trimming and J lost 5 bases; unmatched junction nucleotides: 7. This CDR3 reads CSARELVTGGETQYF. The CDR3 bases are TGCAGTGCTAGAGAGCTCGTTACAGGGGGCGAGACCCAGTACTTC.

This clonotype appeared a few times. This chain connects TRBV4-3 to TRBJ2-1, with TRBD2 identical over 8 bases. With 1 base clipped from V and 4 bases from J, the junction kept 9 bases outside the gene matches. The CDR3 totals 17 residues. CDR1 is LGHNA and CDR2 is YSLEER in the germline V gene. This chain's CDR3 is CASSQVGGSGIYNEQFF. CDR3 DNA sequence: TGCGCCAGCAGCCAAGTAGGCGGTAGCGGGATTTACAATGAGCAGTTCTTC.

This clonotype appeared a few times. The chain couples TRBV20-1 to TRBJ2-1, with TRBD2 as a possible D gene (6 bases). In germline, CDR1 is DFQATT, CDR2 SNEGSKA (reference sequence). V was shortened by 0 bases and J by 4 bases, with 13 bases between the two germline ends. This CDR3 is built from 15 residues. CDR3 bases: TGCAGTGCTAGAGATGTTAGGAGGGGTTACAATGAGCAGTTCTTC. Its translation: CSARDVRRGYNEQFF.

In its sample, this clonotype was seen a few times. The V call is TRBV18, the J call TRBJ2-1; either TRBD1 or TRBD2 may supply D (5 bases each). Trimming left V 3 bases short and J 8 bases short, with 20 bases between. Germline V gene data show CDR1 as KGHSH and CDR2 as LQKENI. This CDR3 is 16 amino acids long. The CDR3 sequence: CASSPAPRATRDEQFF. The CDR3 DNA sequence: TGTGCCAGCTCACCCGCCCCCAGGGCGACGAGGGATGAGCAGTTCTTC.

This clonotype occurred a few times. The rearrangement joins TRBV6-2 or TRBV6-3 to TRBJ1-1; D not resolved. Germline V gene data show CDR1 as MNHEY and CDR2 as SVGEGT. The CDR3 is 14 amino acids. V was shortened by 0 bases and J by 1 base, with 6 bases between the two germline ends. The CDR3 nucleotides are TGTGCCAGCAGTTACTCGACACAGAACACTGAAGCTTTCTTT. Translated: CASSYSTQNTEAFF.

On this clonotype itself: This could be a read error, since a much larger clone is one nucleotide away. The chain is built from TRBV19 and TRBJ1-1; TRBD1 might be the D (5 bases). The germline CDR1 and CDR2 sequences are LNHDA and SQIVND (reference sequence). The CDR3 consists of 14 residues. This chain's CDR3 is CASGIGTSNTEAFF. The CDR3 region has the DNA TGTGCCAGTGGTATCGGGACTTCGAACACTGAAGCTTTCTTT.

This clonotype has a handful of counts. J is TRBJ2-7 and V is TRBV2; D ambiguous. Germline V gene sequence: CDR1 SNHLY, CDR2 FYNNEI. The CDR3 has 13 amino acids. The V end lost 4 bases, the J end lost 1 base, and 8 bases lay between the germline ends. The CDR3 reads CASSVLRSYEQYF. CDR3 nucleotides: TGTGCCAGCAGTGTTTTGCGATCCTACGAGCAGTACTTC.

This chain links TRBV2 with TRBJ2-7, with a weak D call TRBD1 (6 bases). The CDR3 length is 14 residues. The germline V and J ends were trimmed by 2 bases and 3 bases, with 11 bases remaining between them. The germline V gene has CDR1 SNHLY and CDR2 FYNNEI. The CDR3 region is CASSESNRDYEQYF. CDR3 DNA: TGTGCCAGCAGTGAAAGTAACAGGGACTACGAGCAGTACTTC.

This clonotype came up many times. The V gene is TRBV12-3 or TRBV12-4, the J gene TRBJ1-2; no clear D gene. This CDR3 is 13 amino acids long. Trimming removed 6 bases from V and 6 bases from J, with 14 bases in between. CDR3 region: CASRPGPSHGYTF. For the CDR3, the DNA is TGTGCCAGCAGACCCGGGCCTAGCCATGGCTACACCTTC.

This clonotype was observed at least ten times. The chain links TRBV10-3 to TRBJ2-2, with 8 bases aligning to TRBD2. Germline V gene sequence: CDR1 ENHRY, CDR2 SYGVKD. CDR3 size: 18 residues. The trim removed 6 bases at V and 1 base at J, leaving 13 bases unmatched. CDR3 sequence reads: CAISFGSGRTGNTGELFF. The CDR3 nucleotides are TGTGCCATCAGCTTCGGGAGCGGGAGAACAGGGAACACCGGGGAGCTGTTTTTT.

This clonotype was counted a few times. The chain carries TRBV5-1 and TRBJ1-1, with D maybe TRBD1 (6 bases). The V and J ends lost 3 bases and 1 base respectively, with 10 bases between them. The CDR3 sequence is 14 residues long. Germline CDR1 and CDR2: SGHRS and YFSETQ. CDR3 in amino acids: CASSWAGQNTEAFF. The CDR3 DNA reads as TGCGCCAGCAGCTGGGCGGGACAGAACACTGAAGCTTTCTTT.

This clonotype has at least ten counts. The DNA for the CDR3 is TGTGCCAGCAGCTTATTAGCGGGAATCCATGAGCAGTTCTTC. It codes for CASSLLAGIHEQFF. The genes are TRBV7-6 and TRBJ2-1, with 8 nucleotides matching TRBD2. V shed 2 bases, J shed 8 bases, and the junction held 5 bases outside the gene matches. Looked up from germline, CDR1 is SGHVS and CDR2 is FNYEAQ. The CDR3 runs 14 residues.

The table lists this clonotype with many counts. The chain uses TRBV4-1 and TRBJ2-3, with TRBD2 identical over 8 bases. The germline V gene encodes CDR1 MGHRA and CDR2 YSYEKL. The CDR3 length is 15 residues. The ends lost 6 bases at V and 6 bases at J; junction bases unmatched: 11. CDR3 DNA sequence: TGCGCCAGCAGTCGTTCACCGGGACTAGGGGATACGCAGTATTTT. It yields the protein CASSRSPGLGDTQYF.

This clonotype was observed a few times. This chain links TRBV20-1 with TRBJ1-1; D unclear. There are 16 residues in the CDR3. Between the trimmed V and J ends, which lost 1 base and 1 base, there was a span of 16 bases. CDR1 and CDR2 from the germline V gene are DFQATT and SNEGSKA (reference sequence). CDR3 region: CSARGQAILGNTEAFF. The CDR3 DNA reads as TGCAGTGCTAGAGGGCAGGCTATCTTAGGGAACACTGAAGCTTTCTTT.

This clonotype was observed a few times. V usage is TRBV6-4 and J usage is TRBJ2-1; 16 bases are shared with TRBD2. J lost 4 bases, V lost 4 bases, and 16 bases had no gene match. The CDR3 consists of 21 residues. Germline CDR1 and CDR2: MRHNA and SNTAGT. The CDR3 loop reads CASSVRPGLAGGISSYNEQFF. The CDR3, as DNA: TGTGCCAGCAGTGTCAGACCGGGACTAGCGGGGGGGATCTCCTCTTACAATGAGCAGTTCTTC.

This clonotype appeared a few times. This chain uses TRBV29-1 with TRBJ1-1; no definite D call. Trimming stripped 4 bases from V and 1 base from J, with 10 bases between. The CDR3 consists of 13 residues. Germline V gives CDR1 SQVTM, CDR2 ANQGSEA. The CDR3 nucleotides are TGCAGCGTTGGAATATCGGAGAACACTGAAGCTTTCTTT. This gives the protein CSVGISENTEAFF.

This clonotype was counted ten times or more. This chain joins TRBV7-9 and TRBJ2-5; D remains unclear. The length of the CDR3 is 13 residues. V was trimmed by 4 bases and J by 4 bases, leaving 10 bases between them. The germline V gene has CDR1 SEHNR and CDR2 FQNEAQ (reference sequence). CDR3 nucleotide sequence: TGTGCCAGCAGCTCACCCGGGCCAGAGACCCAGTACTTC. Protein sequence: CASSSPGPETQYF.

This clonotype was counted at least ten times. This sequence joins TRBV7-9 and TRBJ1-1; TRBD1 agrees at 8 bases. This CDR3 has 16 residues. Germline CDR1 reads SEHNR; CDR2 reads FQNEAQ (reference sequence). The V and J ends lost 1 base and 1 base, in that order; junction bases with no gene match: 5. The DNA for the CDR3 is TGTGCCAGCAGCTTAGATATTCAGGGGGCGAACACTGAAGCTTTCTTT. This translates into CASSLDIQGANTEAFF.

The gene calls are TRBV10-2 and TRBJ1-1; maybe TRBD1 (6 bases). CDR3 length equals 14 residues. Trimming stripped 8 bases from V and 6 bases from J, with 19 bases between. From germline, CDR1 is WSHSY and CDR2 SAAADI. For the CDR3, the DNA is TGCGCCAGCGCTCAGGGGCCCCTGAGATCTGAAGCTTTCTTT. It codes for CASAQGPLRSEAFF.